The 10 T cell receptor beta chains listed next were all sequenced from one sample in a study of tumor-infiltrating lymphocytes in oesophageal squamous cell carcinoma. Each CDR3 protein gets one entry after TCRdb re-called the PCR reads with MiXCR. The repertoire holds 15,000 to 20,000 distinct CDR3 sequences, with 35% to 45% as singletons. The sequenced material came from normal esophageal tissue next to the tumor. Receptor source: a female donor with esophageal squamous cell carcinoma.

In its sample, this clonotype was seen many times. CDR3 amino acids: CASSLATWERNTGELFF. The CDR3 DNA sequence: TGTGCCAGCAGCTTGGCGACATGGGAGCGGAACACCGGGGAGCTGTTTTTT. The rearrangement uses TRBV11-2 and TRBJ2-2; D is perhaps TRBD2 (5 bases). Trimming removed 3 bases at V and 1 base at J, with 15 bases between. CDR3 length equals 17 residues. The V gene's germline CDR1 is SGHAT and CDR2 FQNNGV. The full variable domain, with the rest looked up from reference TRBV11-2 and TRBJ2-2, is EAGVAQSPRYKIIEKRQSVAFWCNPISGHATLYWYQQILGQGPKLLIQFQNNGVVDDSQLPKDRFSAERLKGVDSTLKIQPAKLEDSAVYLCASSLATWERNTGELFFGEGSRLTVL.

This clonotype was found many times. This chain connects TRBV5-6 to TRBJ2-1; D is unresolved. There are 12 residues in the CDR3. The V gene's germline CDR1 is SGHDT and CDR2 YYEEEE. Trimming took off 5 bases at V and 10 bases at J, with 13 bases between the two ends. This CDR3 reads CASRLVLGEQFF. The CDR3 DNA follows: TGTGCCAGCAGGCTGGTGTTGGGGGAGCAGTTCTTC.

This clonotype occurred a few times. CDR3 sequence: CASSLHNEQFF. CDR3 DNA: TGTGCCAGCAGCTTACACAATGAGCAGTTCTTC. This sequence joins TRBV7-2 and TRBJ2-5; D ambiguous. The closer fit of TRBJ2-1 to the DNA end suggests the J call may be wrong. Germline loops: CDR1 SGHTA, CDR2 FQGNSA. The CDR3 length is 11 residues.

The chain has TRBV6-2 or TRBV6-3 and TRBJ1-5, with 8 bases that match TRBD1. V was clipped by 8 bases and J by 1 base; unmatched bases: 7. The CDR3 is 15 amino acids. Germline assignment: CDR1 MNHEY and CDR2 SVGEGT. The CDR3 reads CASRDRGLSNQPQHF. The CDR3 DNA reads as TGTGCCAGCCGCGACAGGGGTTTAAGCAATCAGCCCCAGCATTTT.

The chain recombines TRBV28 with TRBJ2-1; D gene unclear. The CDR3 spans 11 residues. The V gene's germline CDR1 is MDHEN and CDR2 SYDVKM. V lost 10 bases, J lost 3 bases, and 7 bases lay in between. CDR3 in DNA: TGTGCCACCCATCTCTACAATGAGCAGTTCTTC. It specifies CATHLYNEQFF.

The chain couples TRBV28 to TRBJ1-1; no clear D. The CDR3 is 13 residues long. Germline values: CDR1 MDHEN, CDR2 SYDVKM. Trimming stripped 7 bases from V and 0 bases from J, with 9 bases between. CDR3 bases: TGTGCCAGCACCGAATTTTTGAACACTGAAGCTTTCTTT. Protein: CASTEFLNTEAFF.

The rearrangement joins TRBV7-3 to TRBJ2-5, with 10 bases that match TRBD2. The better agreement between TRBJ2-1 and the DNA end casts doubt on the J call. The germline gives CDR1 SGHTA, CDR2 FQGTGA. This CDR3 region has 17 residues. CDR3 sequence: CASSPTRTSGGAGEQFF. CDR3 coding DNA: TGTGCCAGCAGCCCGACCCGGACTAGCGGAGGGGCGGGTGAGCAGTTCTTC.

V usage is TRBV6-1 and J usage is TRBJ2-5; TRBD2 matches at 13 bases. The closer fit of TRBJ2-7 to the DNA end suggests the J call may be wrong. Germline V lookup: CDR1 MNHNS, CDR2 SASEGT. The CDR3 spans 18 residues. The CDR3 spells CASRRTSGRAYRSYEQYF. The CDR3 nucleotides read TGTGCCAGCAGACGTACTAGCGGGAGGGCCTATCGGTCCTACGAGCAGTACTTC.

CDR3 amino acids: CASSWGQGNTEAFF. The DNA of the CDR3 is TGTGCCAGCAGCTGGGGACAGGGAAACACTGAAGCTTTCTTT. The chain joins TRBV7-2 to TRBJ1-1; TRBD1 aligns across 9 bases. V trimming: 4 bases; J trimming: 2 bases; junction bases outside the gene matches: 2. CDR1 and CDR2 (germline): SGHTA, FQGNSA. The CDR3 spans 14 residues.

The chain couples TRBV5-4 to TRBJ2-1; TRBD1 matches at 8 bases. J gave up 6 bases and V 0 bases, and 5 bases lay outside the gene matches. CDR1 SGHNT and CDR2 YYREEE come from the germline V gene (reference sequence). This CDR3 contains 15 residues. CDR3 amino acids: CASSLGDRNANEQFF. The CDR3 region has the DNA TGTGCCAGCAGCTTGGGGGACAGGAATGCCAATGAGCAGTTCTTC.